Listed below are T cell receptor beta chains from one sample, sequenced in a study of shared clonotypes between healthy human individuals. The table came from immunoSEQ multiplex PCR; TCRdb's copy has only in-frame clones and leaves some out. Here the sample spans roughly 2.2 million clones, about 92% being singletons. Sequenced: naive CD4+ T cells from PBMCs. These receptors were obtained from a young man in good health. Some clones in this sample may be carry-over from other donors' samples. Both conserved end residues are part of each CDR3. The D gene is left open where the match is weak. A row's size may be missing; if present it is once, few, many or a size class.

TRBJ2-3 | - | - | TRBV9 | TGTGCCAGCAGCGTAGGGGGGCGGGAGCGTAGAGATACGCAGTATTTT | CASSVGGRERRDTQYF
TRBJ2-3 | - | TRBD2 | TRBV27 | TGTGCCAGCAGTTGGACTAGCGGGAGGGCCACAGATACGCAGTATTTT | CASSWTSGRATDTQYF
TRBJ2-2 | - | TRBD2 | TRBV11-2 | TGTGCCAGCAGCTTAGGGGGAGGGCGGGTCGTCGGGGAGCTGTTTTTT | CASSLGGGRVVGELFF
TRBJ1-1 | few | TRBD1 | TRBV30 | TGTGCCTGGAGTGCCGGGACAGGGAGGGTCACTGAAGCTTTCTTT | CAWSAGTGRVTEAFF
TRBJ1-1 | - | - | TRBV18 | TGTGCCAGCTCACCAACCACTGGGGATACTGAAGCTTTCTTT | CASSPTTGDTEAFF
TRBJ2-5 | - | TRBD2 | TRBV25-1 | TGTGCCAGCCAGGGACTAGCGGGAGAAGAGACCCAGTACTTC | CASQGLAGEETQYF
TRBJ2-1 | once | - | TRBV4-3 | TGCGCCAGCAGCCAAGACGGCAGACGTGAGCAGTTCTTC | CASSQDGRREQFF
TRBJ2-7 | - | - | TRBV5-6 | TGTGCCAGCAGCTTGGTGGGAAACGAGCAGTACTTC | CASSLVGNEQYF
TRBJ2-7 | - | TRBD2 | TRBV7-2 | TGTGCCAGCAGCTTAGTACTAGCGTCTGAGCAGTACTTC | CASSLVLASEQYF
TRBJ1-2 | - | TRBD1 | TRBV6-1 | TGTGCCAGCAGTCCGGGACAGGGACACTATGGCTACACCTTC | CASSPGQGHYGYTF
TRBJ1-4 | - | - | TRBV5-8 | TGTGCCAGCAGCTTTAGACAGCCTGCAACTAATGAAAAACTGTTTTTT | CASSFRQPATNEKLFF
TRBJ2-1 | once | - | TRBV5-1 | TGCGCCAGCAGCTTGGCACCGTCATTAGATGAGCAGTTCTTC | CASSLAPSLDEQFF
TRBJ2-1 | - | TRBD2 | TRBV7-9 | TGTGCCAGCAGCTTACCGACTAGCGGGGGAATTAATGAGCAGTTCTTC | CASSLPTSGGINEQFF
TRBJ2-7 | - | - | TRBV2 | TGTGCCAGTGCTAGACCACTCTCCTACGAGCAGTACTTC | CASARPLSYEQYF
TRBJ1-2 | - | - | TRBV5-6 | TGTGCCAGCAGCCCCGACGGGGGGGGCCTCTATGGCTACACCTTC | CASSPDGGGLYGYTF
TRBJ2-1 | - | - | TRBV27 | TGTGCCAGCCGAGTTTACGCACTGGATGAGCAGTTCTTC | CASRVYALDEQFF
TRBJ2-7 | - | - | TRBV9 | TGTGCCAGCAGCGTAGGTCCCTTATACTACGAGCAGTACTTC | CASSVGPLYYEQYF
TRBJ2-1 | - | - | TRBV20-1 | TGCAGTGCTTGGTCCCGGGGGCTACAGTTCTTC | CSAWSRGLQFF
TRBJ2-5 | - | - | TRBV6-1 | TGTGCCAGCGCTCTGGAGGCACAAGAGACCCAGTACTTC | CASALEAQETQYF
TRBJ2-1 | - | TRBD2 | TRBV5-1 | TGCGCCAGCAGCTCCCTTAGCGGGATTGGTGAGCAGTTCTTC | CASSSLSGIGEQFF
TRBJ1-4 | - | - | TRBV5-1 | TGCGCCAGCAGCTTGGGACGTGGGAGAGCAACTAATGAAAAACTGTTTTTT | CASSLGRGRATNEKLFF
TRBJ1-4 | - | TRBD1 | TRBV5-4 | TGTGCCAGCAGCCTAAAGATAACAGGGGGCGGTGAAAAACTGTTTTTT | CASSLKITGGGEKLFF
TRBJ2-5 | - | - | TRBV5-1 | TGCGCCAGCAGCTTGGCTAGAAGCCAAGAGACCCAGTACTTC | CASSLARSQETQYF
TRBJ1-1 | - | TRBD1 | TRBV28 | TGTGCCAGCAGTTCCCTGACAGGGGTCACTGAAGCTTTCTTT | CASSSLTGVTEAFF
TRBJ2-7 | - | - | TRBV12-2 | TGTGCAAGTCGCCGGGCGGTAAGGGACGCCTACGAGCAGTACTTC | CASRRAVRDAYEQYF
TRBJ2-2 | - | - | TRBV11-3 | TGTGCCAGCAGAACGACGGGGAACACCGGGGAGCTGTTTTTT | CASRTTGNTGELFF
TRBJ2-7 | - | - | TRBV4-1 | TGCGCCAGCAGCCAACGGACATTCTACGAGCAGTACTTC | CASSQRTFYEQYF
TRBJ1-1 | - | TRBD1 | TRBV11-3 | TGTGCCAGCAGCTTTACTTACAGGGGGGTGAACACTGAAGCTTTCTTT | CASSFTYRGVNTEAFF
TRBJ2-3 | - | - | TRBV27 | TGTGCCAGCAGTTTATGGGGTACCGGAGATACGCAGTATTTT | CASSLWGTGDTQYF
TRBJ2-7 | - | - | TRBV28 | TGTGCCAGCAGTTCCCATTCCTACGAGCAGTACTTC | CASSSHSYEQYF
TRBJ1-4 | - | TRBD1 | TRBV4-1 | TGCGCCAGCAGCCATCCGGGACAGGGACCTGAAAAACTGTTTTTT | CASSHPGQGPEKLFF
TRBJ2-7 | - | - | TRBV5-6 | TGTGCCAGCAGCTTGGGAGGCCGCCAGTTCGGCGAGCAGTACTTC | CASSLGGRQFGEQYF
TRBJ2-1 | once | - | TRBV7-2 | TGTGCCAGCAGCACCGACAGGTACAATGAGCAGTTCTTC | CASSTDRYNEQFF
TRBJ2-3 | - | - | TRBV12-5 | TGTGCTAGTGGTTCGAAAGTAGGGTCGGCGCAGTATTTT | CASGSKVGSAQYF
TRBJ2-5 | once | TRBD2 | TRBV5-1 | TGCGCCAGCAGCTTGGGGTTAGCGGGGAGCATAGAGACCCAGTACTTC | CASSLGLAGSIETQYF
TRBJ2-3 | - | - | TRBV15 | TGTGCCACCAGCAGCGGGACTGGAGGCACAGATACGCAGTATTTT | CATSSGTGGTDTQYF
TRBJ1-1 | few | - | TRBV5-4 | TGTGCCAGCAGCGATACCAGAAGGGGGAACACTGAAGCTTTCTTT | CASSDTRRGNTEAFF
TRBJ1-2 | - | - | TRBV6-1 | TGTGCCAGCAGTGAAGGGGTCCGCGGTGGCTACACCTTC | CASSEGVRGGYTF
TRBJ2-5 | - | - | TRBV6-1 | TGTGCCAGCAGTGAATTAAGGGGACAAGAGACCCAGTACTTC | CASSELRGQETQYF
TRBJ2-1 | once | TRBD2 | TRBV14 | TGTGCCAGCAGCCAAGTTTTACGTAGCGGGTACAATGAGCAGTTCTTC | CASSQVLRSGYNEQFF
TRBJ2-2 | - | - | TRBV7-2 | TGTGCCAGCAGCTCCACCGAGGGCCTAACGTGGAACACCGGGGAGCTGTTTTTT | CASSSTEGLTWNTGELFF
TRBJ1-6 | - | - | TRBV6-5 | TGTGCCAGCCGGTACTATAATTCACCCCTCCACTTT | CASRYYNSPLHF
TRBJ2-3 | - | - | TRBV6-1 | TGTGCCAGCAGTGAAGTTGCCGGAGATACGCAGTATTTT | CASSEVAGDTQYF
TRBJ2-3 | - | - | TRBV7-3 | TGTGCCAGCAGCTTTGGCGGAAACACAGATACGCAGTATTTT | CASSFGGNTDTQYF
TRBJ2-3 | - | - | TRBV28 | TGTGCCAGCAGCGTCCTCTCCGGAGATACGCAGTATTTT | CASSVLSGDTQYF
TRBJ2-7 | - | TRBD1 | TRBV28 | TGTGCCAGCAGCTTGTCGACAGGGTTTGTCTCCGAGCAGTACTTC | CASSLSTGFVSEQYF
TRBJ2-4 | - | - | TRBV23-1 | TGCGCCAGCAGTCAATGGGGCATCCTACCCGAAAACATTCAGTACTTC | CASSQWGILPENIQYF
TRBJ1-2 | - | TRBD1 | TRBV7-9 | TGTGCCAGCAGCCTCATCGGGACAGGGGATAGGGTTGGCTACACCTTC | CASSLIGTGDRVGYTF
TRBJ1-1 | - | - | TRBV7-2 | TGTGCCAGCAGCTTAGTCGGCGGGGGAAGGGGGAACACTGAAGCTTTCTTT | CASSLVGGGRGNTEAFF
TRBJ2-7 | - | TRBD2 | TRBV29-1 | TGCAGCGTCCGGGGGGTACTAGCGGGAGAGCAGCGCGAGCAGTACTTC | CSVRGVLAGEQREQYF
TRBJ1-5 | few | - | TRBV4-1 | TGCGCCAGCAGCCAAGTCCACCTTAGCGATCAGCCCCAGCATTTT | CASSQVHLSDQPQHF
TRBJ2-1 | - | - | TRBV20-1 | TGCAGTGCAGTCTCCCCCGGGGAGCAGTTCTTC | CSAVSPGEQFF
TRBJ1-2 | - | - | TRBV5-1 | TGCGCCAGCAGCTTGGATGAGCCTTACGACTATGGCTACACCTTC | CASSLDEPYDYGYTF
TRBJ2-6 | - | TRBD1 | TRBV5-1 | TGCGCCAGCAGCTTTCAGGGGGCGTTCTCTGGGGCCAACGTCCTGACTTTC | CASSFQGAFSGANVLTF
TRBJ2-4 | - | - | TRBV5-1 | TGCGCCAGCAGCTTGGCCGGTAATGCCCAGTACTTC | CASSLAGNAQYF
TRBJ1-1 | - | - | TRBV29-1 | TGCAGCGTTGAACGTGTATTAGGGGAGACTGAAGCTTTCTTT | CSVERVLGETEAFF
TRBJ2-2 | - | TRBD2 | TRBV6-6 | TGTGCCAGCAGTCCCAGCGGGAGGAACACCGGGGAGCTGTTTTTT | CASSPSGRNTGELFF
TRBJ2-1 | - | - | TRBV14 | TGTGCCAGCAGCCAAGGGCTTTGGGAGTGGTATAGTATTGAGCAGTTCTTC | CASSQGLWEWYSIEQFF
TRBJ2-2 | - | - | TRBV2 | TGTGCCAGCGAATCTAGGGTCCCCGGGGAGCTGTTTTTT | CASESRVPGELFF
TRBJ1-1 | once | - | TRBV5-1 | TGCGCCAGCAGATCTGGGGAAAACACTGAAGCTTTCTTT | CASRSGENTEAFF